The source of this T cell receptor beta chain is a study of T cells in Graves' hyperthyroidism and ophthalmopathy. From RNA transcripts, TCR beta CDR3 regions were amplified. TCR CDR3 underwent first-round RT-PCR with the HTBI primer set. TCRdb analysed the multiplex PCR reads with MiXCR anew, one entry per CDR3 protein. This table has approximately 610,000 distinct CDR3 sequences, roughly 14% appearing once. Study-wide results and caveats: Most expanded thyroid clonotypes above 0.001 recurred in blood.

Trimming removed 0 bases from V and 6 bases from J, with 11 bases in between. Germline CDR1 is SGHDN and CDR2 is FVKESK. The CDR3 length is 15 residues. Many counts were recorded for this clonotype. Its antigen is not known. This clonotype was obtained from a woman in her thirties or forties with Graves' ophthalmopathy. The V gene is TRBV14, the J gene TRBJ2-2; D unresolved. The sequenced material came from blood. CDR3 region: CASSQDWGRAGELFF. The CDR3 DNA sequence: TGTGCCAGCAGCCAAGATTGGGGTCGCGCCGGGGAGCTGTTTTTT.